This TCR beta chain is from a study of T cells in Graves' hyperthyroidism and ophthalmopathy. Germline loops: CDR1 SGHNT, CDR2 YYREEE (reference sequence). V was pared by 3 bases and J by 5 bases, with 11 bases of the junction left unmatched. The CDR3 has 16 amino acids. Study results and limitations: Researchers found most expanded thyroid clonotypes above 0.001 in blood as well.

Amplified TCR beta CDR3 regions came from RNA transcripts. HTBI primers were used for first-round RT-PCR of the TCR CDR3. TCRdb used MiXCR to reprocess the multiplex PCR reads, holding one entry per CDR3 protein. Of 700,000 or so distinct CDR3 sequences in the sample, about 15% are singletons; the top ten hold over 7.5%. Of note for this clonotype: The antigen is unknown.

The sequenced sample was blood. The chain has TRBV5-4 and TRBJ2-5; 9 bases map to TRBD2. The clonotype was recovered from a man between 18 and 35 years old with Graves' hyperthyroidism. The CDR3 loop is CASSSGAAGGGETQYF. The CDR3 DNA is TGTGCCAGCAGCTCCGGGGCAGCGGGAGGAGGGGAGACCCAGTACTTC.